This TCR beta chain came from a study of blood T cell repertoires in COVID-19. Per the study methods: It was from reference gene primer amplification that nucleated cell counts were estimated. Assay: immunoSEQ multiplex PCR; the TCRdb copy retains only in-frame clones and omits some. V, J and clone size are taken as reported in that table, and D and trimming were inferred from the DNA itself. The sample records some 240,000 clones, 87% being singletons. The CDR3 runs to 18 residues. V was clipped by 5 bases and J by 8 bases, with 28 bases between them. Germline values: CDR1 SGHAT, CDR2 FQNNGV. The chain couples TRBV11-2 to TRBJ2-1, with a possible D match to TRBD2 (7 bases). The sample consisted of peripheral blood. This TCR was sampled from a man aged 60 to 75 who had recovered from COVID-19. CDR3 in DNA: TGTGCCAGCAGCCCCGGGGGGAGAACAGGGCGGTCCACCCATGAGCAGTTCTTC. Protein: CASSPGGRTGRSTHEQFF.